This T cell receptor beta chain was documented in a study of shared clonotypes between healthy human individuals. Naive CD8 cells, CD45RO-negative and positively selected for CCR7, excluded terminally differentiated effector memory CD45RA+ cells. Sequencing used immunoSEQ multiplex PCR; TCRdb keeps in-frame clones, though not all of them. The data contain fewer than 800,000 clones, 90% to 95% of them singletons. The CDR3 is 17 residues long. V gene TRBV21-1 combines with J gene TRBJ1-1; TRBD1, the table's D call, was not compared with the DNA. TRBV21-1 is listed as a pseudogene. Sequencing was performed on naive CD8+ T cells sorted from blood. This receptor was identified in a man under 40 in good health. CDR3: CASREDNQQGATTEAFF. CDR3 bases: TGTGCCAGTCGAGAAGATAACCAACAGGGGGCAACCACTGAAGCTTTCTTT.